This is a list of T cell receptor beta chains from one sample in a study of OX40 agonist ivuxolimab in advanced cancers. Sequencing used immunoSEQ multiplex PCR; TCRdb keeps in-frame clones, though not all of them. The sample has under 100,000 clones, 70% to 85% seen once; the top ten hold roughly 5%. This specimen was CD4+ or CD8+ T cells sorted from blood, taken in a trial of the OX40 agonist ivuxolimab. The origin of the receptors is an adult with an advanced solid tumor such as melanoma, head and neck, liver or kidney cancer. The CDR3 runs from the conserved cysteine through the conserved F or W. The D gene is left open where the match is weak. Clone size is not always given. Where it is, it says once, few, many or a class for expanded clones.

V: TRBV29-1
D: TRBD1
J: TRBJ2-3
size: .
CDR3: CSVGTGSTDTQYF
DNA: TGCAGCGTTGGGACAGGGAGCACAGATACGCAGTATTTT

V: TRBV9
D: .
J: TRBJ2-2
size: .
CDR3: CASSVDIYTGELFF
DNA: TGTGCCAGCAGCGTAGACATTTACACCGGGGAGCTGTTTTTT

V: TRBV9
D: TRBD1
J: TRBJ1-6
size: few
CDR3: CASSGQGSSYNSPLHF
DNA: TGTGCCAGCAGCGGACAGGGAAGCTCCTATAATTCACCCCTCCACTTT

V: TRBV19
D: .
J: TRBJ2-3
size: .
CDR3: CASSISPGTDTQYF
DNA: TGTGCCAGTAGTATATCTCCGGGGACAGATACGCAGTATTTT

V: TRBV5-4
D: .
J: TRBJ2-2
size: .
CDR3: CASSRDIGVGELFF
DNA: TGTGCCAGCAGCCGGGACATCGGCGTCGGGGAGCTGTTTTTT

V: TRBV5-1
D: .
J: TRBJ2-5
size: .
CDR3: CASSQESARETQYF
DNA: TGCGCCAGCAGCCAAGAGTCGGCTAGGGAGACCCAGTACTTC

V: TRBV9
D: TRBD2
J: TRBJ2-2
size: few
CDR3: CASSGLRTSSTGELFF
DNA: TGTGCCAGCAGCGGACTCCGGACTAGTTCCACCGGGGAGCTGTTTTTT

V: TRBV4-2
D: .
J: TRBJ1-1
size: .
CDR3: CASSPYRDPTEAFF
DNA: TGTGCCAGCAGCCCTTACAGGGACCCCACTGAAGCTTTCTTT

V: TRBV6-5
D: .
J: TRBJ2-7
size: .
CDR3: CASGGGPYEQYF
DNA: TGTGCCAGCGGGGGGGGGCCCTACGAGCAGTACTTC

V: TRBV27
D: TRBD1
J: TRBJ2-7
size: .
CDR3: CASSLTGGYEQYF
DNA: TGTGCCAGCAGTCTTACAGGGGGGTACGAGCAGTACTTC

V: TRBV14
D: .
J: TRBJ2-1
size: .
CDR3: CASSQFKVYEQFF
DNA: TGTGCCAGCAGCCAATTTAAGGTCTATGAGCAGTTCTTC

V: TRBV6-1
D: TRBD1
J: TRBJ1-5
size: .
CDR3: CASSEPKGAISNQPQHF
DNA: TGTGCCAGCAGTGAACCCAAGGGGGCTATAAGCAATCAGCCCCAGCATTTT

V: TRBV11-2
D: .
J: TRBJ1-1
size: .
CDR3: CASSIAGTAEAFF
DNA: TGTGCCAGCAGCATCGCGGGTACGGCTGAAGCTTTCTTT

V: TRBV20-1
D: .
J: TRBJ2-5
size: .
CDR3: CSGRAQETQYF
DNA: TGCAGTGGAAGGGCCCAAGAGACCCAGTACTTC

V: TRBV6-5
D: .
J: TRBJ1-4
size: .
CDR3: CASSQGEKLFF
DNA: TGTGCCAGCAGTCAGGGTGAAAAACTGTTTTTT

V: TRBV27
D: .
J: TRBJ1-5
size: .
CDR3: CARAEGEGYSNQPQHF
DNA: TGTGCCAGGGCGGAGGGTGAGGGATATAGCAATCAGCCCCAGCATTTT

V: TRBV2
D: .
J: TRBJ2-7
size: .
CDR3: CASSDGGTPGGEQYF
DNA: TGTGCCAGCAGTGACGGGGGGACCCCAGGGGGGGAGCAGTACTTC

V: TRBV25-1
D: .
J: TRBJ1-1
size: .
CDR3: CASRLTENTEAFF
DNA: TGTGCCAGCAGACTGACGGAGAACACTGAAGCTTTCTTT

V: TRBV5-1
D: .
J: TRBJ2-7
size: .
CDR3: CASSLDLSVYEQYF
DNA: TGCGCCAGCAGCTTGGACTTGTCGGTCTACGAGCAGTACTTC

V: TRBV6-1
D: .
J: TRBJ1-5
size: .
CDR3: CASSEGSNQPQHF
DNA: TGTGCCAGCAGTGAAGGCAGCAATCAGCCCCAGCATTTT

V: TRBV27
D: .
J: TRBJ1-2
size: .
CDR3: CASSFRGDFYGYTF
DNA: TGTGCCAGCAGTTTTCGGGGGGACTTCTATGGCTACACCTTC

V: TRBV10-1
D: .
J: TRBJ1-1
size: .
CDR3: CASSDRGAANTEAFF
DNA: TGCGCCAGCAGTGACAGGGGCGCTGCTAACACTGAAGCTTTCTTT

V: TRBV15
D: .
J: TRBJ1-5
size: .
CDR3: CATSRDGRAPQPQHF
DNA: TGTGCCACCAGCAGAGATGGGAGAGCTCCTCAGCCCCAGCATTTT

V: TRBV27
D: TRBD1
J: TRBJ1-6
size: once
CDR3: CASSYRTGTYNSPLHF
DNA: TGTGCCAGCAGTTATAGGACAGGGACCTATAATTCACCCCTCCACTTT

V: TRBV5-4
D: TRBD1
J: TRBJ1-1
size: .
CDR3: CASSSDRVATEAFF
DNA: TGTGCCAGCAGCTCCGACAGGGTGGCCACTGAAGCTTTCTTT

V: TRBV19
D: TRBD1
J: TRBJ2-2
size: .
CDR3: CASIWRTGDGELFF
DNA: TGTGCCAGTATCTGGCGGACAGGGGACGGGGAGCTGTTTTTT

V: TRBV6-1
D: .
J: TRBJ1-5
size: .
CDR3: CASSELAGWSNQPQHF
DNA: TGTGCCAGCAGTGAACTGGCCGGATGGAGCAATCAGCCCCAGCATTTT

V: TRBV29-1
D: .
J: TRBJ1-4
size: .
CDR3: CSVAPTGSGFVKLFF
DNA: TGCAGCGTTGCCCCCACAGGGTCCGGCTTTGTGAAACTGTTTTTT

V: TRBV7-2
D: .
J: TRBJ2-7
size: .
CDR3: CASSSSGLEQYF
DNA: TGTGCCAGCAGCTCCTCAGGGCTCGAGCAGTACTTC

V: TRBV9
D: TRBD1
J: TRBJ1-2
size: .
CDR3: CASSVVGTGGGGYTF
DNA: TGTGCCAGCAGCGTAGTTGGGACAGGGGGAGGAGGCTACACCTTC

V: TRBV4-2
D: TRBD2
J: TRBJ2-7
size: .
CDR3: CASSQDDGGGALEQYF
DNA: TGTGCCAGCAGCCAAGATGACGGCGGGGGGGCCCTCGAGCAGTACTTC

V: TRBV28
D: .
J: TRBJ2-5
size: .
CDR3: CASRTLDQETQYF
DNA: TGTGCCAGCAGAACACTGGACCAAGAGACCCAGTACTTC

V: TRBV5-6
D: .
J: TRBJ1-2
size: .
CDR3: CASSLFSQAVDGGYTF
DNA: TGTGCCAGCAGCTTGTTTTCGCAGGCGGTTGATGGTGGCTACACCTTC

V: TRBV9
D: .
J: TRBJ2-1
size: .
CDR3: CASGGRSYNEQFF
DNA: TGTGCCAGCGGGGGGCGGTCCTACAATGAGCAGTTCTTC

V: TRBV6-5
D: .
J: TRBJ2-7
size: .
CDR3: CASSPDTGRSYEQYF
DNA: TGTGCCAGCAGTCCGGACACCGGACGATCCTACGAGCAGTACTTC